These 31 T cell receptor beta chains share one sample of origin, sequenced in a study of T cell responses to AZD1222 COVID-19 vaccine. TCRdb's table, derived via immunoSEQ multiplex PCR, lists solely in-frame clones and lacks some. The table shows 150,000 to 200,000 clones, with 80% to 90% occurring only once. The specimen comprised peripheral blood, sampled on day 0 of AZD1222 vaccination. These receptors were obtained from an adult in good health.

The chain uses TRBV12-3 or TRBV12-4 and TRBJ2-1; D is uncertain. CDR3 length equals 13 residues. V was cut by 3 bases and J by 12 bases, with 15 bases left in between. For the CDR3, the DNA is TGTGCCAGCAGTTTGATTAACAGAGGTAGGCAGTTCTTC. This translates into CASSLINRGRQFF.

The rearrangement uses TRBV3-1 (or the pseudogene TRBV3-2) and TRBJ1-5; no clear D. Trimming stripped 3 bases from V and 4 bases from J, with 7 bases between. Looked up from germline, CDR1 is LGHDT and CDR2 is YNNKEL (reference sequence). The CDR3 contains 13 residues. The CDR3 coding sequence is TGTGCCAGCAGCCATTGGGGTAATCAGCCCCAGCATTTT. Translating gives CASSHWGNQPQHF.

The V call is TRBV19, the J call TRBJ1-4; 10 bases are shared with TRBD1. In germline, CDR1 is LNHDA, CDR2 SQIVND (reference sequence). Trimming cost V 9 bases and J 0 bases; bases outside gene matches: 10. The CDR3 is 17 residues long. The CDR3 sequence: CASNPRDRGATNEKLFF. CDR3 nucleotides: TGTGCCAGCAATCCCAGGGACAGGGGTGCAACTAATGAAAAACTGTTTTTT.

The chain recombines TRBV11-1 with TRBJ1-5, with D possibly being TRBD1 (5 bases). V shed 8 bases and J shed 4 bases, with 15 bases lying between them. The germline CDR1 and CDR2 sequences are SGHAT and FQDESV (reference sequence). The CDR3 covers 14 residues. CDR3 sequence: CASSKNGGNQPQHF. CDR3 bases: TGTGCCAGCTCCAAAAACGGGGGGAATCAGCCCCAGCATTTT.

The chain combines TRBV11-2 with TRBJ2-7, with D unresolved. Germline loops: CDR1 SGHAT, CDR2 FQNNGV. Trimming took 6 bases from V and 0 from J, leaving 12 bases between them. The CDR3 is 14 amino acids. CDR3: CASRASQSSYEQYF. Written as DNA, the CDR3 is TGTGCCAGCAGGGCTTCTCAGAGCTCCTACGAGCAGTACTTC.

V usage is TRBV30 and J usage is TRBJ1-2; D is unclear. From germline, CDR1 is GTSNPN and CDR2 SVGIG (reference sequence). V was shortened by 2 bases and J by 2 bases, with 3 bases between the two germline ends. The CDR3 is 11 residues long. Here the CDR3 reads CAWSQNYGYTF. CDR3 nucleotide sequence: TGTGCCTGGAGTCAGAACTATGGCTACACCTTC.

J is TRBJ2-7 and V is TRBV29-1; no reliable D call. The CDR3 sequence is 12 residues long. The V gene's germline CDR1 is SQVTM and CDR2 ANQGSEA. Trimming left V 7 bases short and J 2 bases short, with 12 bases between. The DNA for the CDR3 is TGCAGCGGTCGGACCCATCCCTACGAGCAGTACTTC. Protein sequence: CSGRTHPYEQYF.

V and J are TRBV7-3 and TRBJ2-1; 13 nucleotides agree with TRBD2. Germline CDR1 and CDR2: SGHTA and FQGTGA. V lost 4 bases, J lost 0 bases, and 3 bases stayed unmatched. The CDR3 extends over 17 amino acids. In DNA form, the CDR3 reads TGTGCCAGCAGCTCCCGGACTAGCGGGAGCTCCTACAATGAGCAGTTCTTC. This encodes CASSSRTSGSSYNEQFF.

This rearrangement joins TRBV9 to TRBJ1-2; TRBD1 matches at 8 bases. The CDR3 sequence is 13 residues long. Germline assignment: CDR1 SGDLS and CDR2 YYNGEE. Trimming cost V 6 bases and J 6 bases; bases outside gene matches: 7. CDR3 residues: CASTPGTGDGYTF. CDR3 coding DNA: TGTGCCAGCACCCCCGGGACAGGAGATGGCTACACCTTC. Drawing the rest from reference TRBV9 and TRBJ1-2, the complete variable domain is DSGVTQTPKHLITATGQRVTLRCSPRSGDLSVYWYQQSLDQGLQFLIQYYNGEERAKGNILERFSAQQFPDLHSELNLSSLELGDSALYFCASTPGTGDGYTFGSGTRLTVV.

This chain uses TRBV5-1 with TRBJ1-2; tentative D call: TRBD1 (5 bases). This CDR3 region has 11 residues. Trimming removed 6 bases at V and 4 bases at J, with 7 bases between. Looked up from germline, CDR1 is SGHRS and CDR2 is YFSETQ. The CDR3 sequence is CASKGSYGYTF. Written as DNA, the CDR3 is TGCGCCAGCAAGGGGTCCTATGGCTACACCTTC.

V is TRBV4-1 and J is TRBJ1-6; D is uncertain. The germline V gene encodes CDR1 MGHRA and CDR2 YSYEKL. CDR3 length: 16 amino acids. Trimming left V 2 bases short and J 7 bases short, with 15 bases between. In nucleotides, the CDR3 is TGCGCCAGCAGCCAAAGTCCGACAAATTTGAATTCACCCCTCCACTTT. Its translation: CASSQSPTNLNSPLHF.

The V and J genes are TRBV30 and TRBJ2-6; tentatively, D is TRBD1 (5 bases). Germline CDR1 and CDR2: GTSNPN and SVGIG (reference sequence). The CDR3 totals 16 residues. Trimming took 0 bases from V and 0 from J, leaving 9 bases between them. The DNA for the CDR3 is TGTGCCTGGAGTGTACTGACAGTCTCTGGGGCCAACGTCCTGACTTTC. It translates to CAWSVLTVSGANVLTF.

This clone was seen a few times. CDR3 in DNA: TGCGCCAGCACCGGTGTTGGGGCCAACGTCCTGACTTTC. This encodes CASTGVGANVLTF. The rearrangement links TRBV4-1 to TRBJ2-6; D call uncertain. CDR1 is MGHRA, CDR2 YSYEKL, per germline. CDR3 length equals 13 residues. V dropped 7 bases and J dropped 3 bases, with 7 bases sitting between them.

The genes are TRBV4-3 and TRBJ2-1; TRBD2 matches at 7 bases. V was pared by 0 bases and J by 5 bases, with 4 bases of the junction left unmatched. Germline V gene sequence: CDR1 LGHNA, CDR2 YSLEER. This CDR3 comprises 15 residues. The CDR3 spells CASSQEAGTNNEQFF. CDR3 DNA: TGCGCCAGCAGCCAAGAGGCAGGGACTAACAATGAGCAGTTCTTC.

This chain joins TRBV28 and TRBJ2-5; 12 bases are a match to TRBD1. CDR1 is MDHEN, CDR2 SYDVKM, per germline. Losses at the gene ends were 6 bases for V and 8 bases for J; bases not matched to a gene: 10. There are 15 residues in the CDR3. The CDR3 sequence is CASRGQGQGAGTQYF. In DNA, the CDR3 is TGTGCCAGCAGGGGACAGGGACAGGGGGCAGGTACCCAGTACTTC.

Only one count was recorded for this clone. The J gene is TRBJ2-3, the V gene TRBV4-1; D gene uncertain. This CDR3 has 15 amino acids. Germline CDR1 is MGHRA and CDR2 is YSYEKL. V shed 4 bases and J shed 1 base, with 12 bases lying between them. CDR3 DNA sequence: TGCGCCAGCAGCCCCGACCCAGCTCGCACAGATACGCAGTATTTT. The encoded protein is CASSPDPARTDTQYF.

The V gene is TRBV7-9, the J gene TRBJ2-1, with D maybe TRBD2 (8 bases). Looked up from germline, CDR1 is SEHNR and CDR2 is FQNEAQ (reference sequence). CDR3 size: 16 residues. V was cut by 5 bases and J by 7 bases, with 21 bases left in between. CDR3 nucleotide sequence: TGTGCCAGCAGCCAGAGACAGGGACTAGTGAGGAATGAGCAGTTCTTC. Residues: CASSQRQGLVRNEQFF.

The V call is TRBV24-1, the J call TRBJ2-1; possibly TRBD1 for D (6 bases). Per germline, CDR1 KGHDR and CDR2 SFDVKD. The CDR3 consists of 14 residues. Trimming removed 1 base from V and 9 bases from J, with 12 bases in between. This CDR3 reads CATSDFRGKGEQFF. CDR3 DNA sequence: TGTGCCACCAGTGATTTTAGGGGGAAGGGTGAGCAGTTCTTC.

This clone was counted once. The CDR3 here is CASSPADHTAYGYTF. The DNA of the CDR3 is TGCGCCAGCAGCCCAGCGGACCACACCGCCTATGGCTACACCTTC. This chain uses TRBV5-1 with TRBJ1-2; D is ambiguous. Germline V gene sequence: CDR1 SGHRS, CDR2 YFSETQ. V lost 4 bases and J lost 4, with 17 bases in between. CDR3 length: 15 amino acids.

V and J are TRBV25-1 and TRBJ1-5; TRBD1 might be the D (6 bases). Germline CDR1 and CDR2: MGHDK and SYGVNS. The CDR3 length is 16 residues. Trimming pared 1 base from V and 6 bases from J, leaving 16 bases between. The CDR3 DNA reads TGTGCCAGCAGTGAATCGAAACAGGGCGGGGGTCAGCCCCAGCATTTT. Translation gives CASSESKQGGGQPQHF.

This chain uses TRBV24-1 with TRBJ2-3, with 7 bases aligning to TRBD2. Trimming cost V 9 bases and J 3 bases; bases outside gene matches: 2. Germline assignment: CDR1 KGHDR and CDR2 SFDVKD. The CDR3 extends over 12 amino acids. The CDR3 nucleotides read TGTGCCACCGGGGGACTAACAGATACGCAGTATTTT. Translated, it gives CATGGLTDTQYF.

This clone was counted once. One end of the junction fails to match germline, which may point to a read error. The DNA for the CDR3 is TGTGCTAGTGGTTTGGTACCCCCGGGTAGGATGAACTTC. It yields the protein CASGLVPPGRMNF. V gene TRBV12-5 combines with J gene TRBJ2-5; D is unclear. The germline V gene encodes CDR1 LGHNT and CDR2 FRNRAP. This CDR3 comprises 13 residues.

The CDR3 loop reads CASSISKGREEKLFF. In DNA, the CDR3 is TGTGCCAGCAGTATTTCGAAGGGAAGGGAAGAAAAACTGTTTTTT. This chain links TRBV27 with TRBJ1-4; D remains unclear. The CDR3 contains 15 residues. The germline V and J ends were trimmed by 5 bases and 8 bases, with 18 bases remaining between them. Germline V CDR1 and CDR2: MNHEY, SMNVEV (reference sequence). The complete variable domain, with remaining parts taken from reference TRBV27 and TRBJ1-4, reads EAQVTQNPRYLITVTGKKLTVTCSQNMNHEYMSWYRQDPGLGLRQIYYSMNVEVTDKGDVPEGYKVSRKEKRNFPLILESPSPNQTSLYFCASSISKGREEKLFFGSGTQLSVL.

Details on this clone: Other DNA sequences of this sample code for an identical CDR3. The chain uses TRBV7-2 and TRBJ1-5, with D possibly TRBD1 on 5 matching bases. The CDR3 has 14 amino acids. Germline V gene lookup returns CDR1 SGHTA and CDR2 FQGNSA. The V end was cut by 1 base, the J end by 2 bases, with 6 bases between. CDR3 bases: TGTGCCAGCAGCTTAGAAGGGGGCAATCAGCCCCAGCATTTT. Encoded protein: CASSLEGGNQPQHF.

This clone was recorded a few times. This rearrangement joins TRBV6-2 or TRBV6-3 to TRBJ2-7; D gene unclear. CDR3 size: 11 residues. Germline CDR1 reads MNHEY; CDR2 reads SVGEGT. Trimming shortened V by 2 bases and J by 6 bases, and 5 bases separated the two germline ends. Written as DNA, the CDR3 is TGTGCCAGCAGTTACCCGGCCGAGCAGTACTTC. This sequence encodes CASSYPAEQYF.

This chain links TRBV29-1 with TRBJ1-2; D not certain. The CDR3 is 13 amino acids. Germline CDR1 SQVTM, CDR2 ANQGSEA. The V and J ends lost 5 bases and 0 bases respectively, with 10 bases between them. The CDR3 DNA follows: TGCAGCGTTCGGAGCGAGACTAACTATGGCTACACCTTC. Translated, it gives CSVRSETNYGYTF. The full variable domain, its missing parts supplied by reference TRBV29-1 and TRBJ1-2, is SAVISQKPSRDICQRGTSLTIQCQVDSQVTMMFWYRQQPGQSLTLIATANQGSEATYESGFVIDKFPISRPNLTFSTLTVSNMSPEDSSIYLCSVRSETNYGYTFGSGTRLTVV.

The gene calls are TRBV3-1 (or the pseudogene TRBV3-2) and TRBJ1-1; D remains unclear. V lost 5 bases and J lost 0, with 10 bases in between. Germline CDR1 is LGHDT and CDR2 is YNNKEL (reference sequence). This CDR3 spans 14 amino acids. As DNA, the CDR3 is TGTGCCAGCAGCGACCCGGGAATGAACACTGAAGCTTTCTTT. Residues: CASSDPGMNTEAFF.

The chain has TRBV19 and TRBJ1-5, with D possibly matching TRBD1 (6 bases). This CDR3 comprises 12 residues. Germline V gene sequence: CDR1 LNHDA, CDR2 SQIVND (reference sequence). With 10 bases removed from V and 4 bases from J, the gap between germline ends came to 11 bases. CDR3 sequence (DNA): TGTGCCACAACCACAGGGAATCAGCCCCAGCATTTT. It encodes CATTTGNQPQHF. The full variable domain, its missing parts supplied by reference TRBV19 and TRBJ1-5, is DGGITQSPKYLFRKEGQNVTLSCEQNLNHDAMYWYRQDPGQGLRLIYYSQIVNDFQKGDIAEGYSVSREKKESFPLTVTSAQKNPTAFYLCATTTGNQPQHFGDGTRLSIL.

V gene TRBV7-2 combines with J gene TRBJ2-3; a weak D match, TRBD2 (6 bases). Trimming stripped 5 bases from V and 4 bases from J, with 22 bases between. The CDR3 sequence is 17 residues long. Germline V gene lookup returns CDR1 SGHTA and CDR2 FQGNSA. The CDR3 loop reads CASSPSAGRGGADTQYF. CDR3 in DNA: TGTGCCAGCAGCCCTAGCGCGGGTCGAGGTGGGGCAGATACGCAGTATTTT. Supplemented by reference TRBV7-2 and TRBJ2-3, the full variable domain reads GAGVSQSPSNKVTEKGKDVELRCDPISGHTALYWYRQSLGQGLEFLIYFQGNSAPDKSGLPSDRFSAERTGGSVSTLTIQRTQQEDSAVYLCASSPSAGRGGADTQYFGPGTRLTVL.

V and J are TRBV28 and TRBJ1-6, with D perhaps TRBD1 (6 bases). Germline CDR1 reads MDHEN; CDR2 reads SYDVKM. The CDR3 contains 14 residues. V was pared by 6 bases and J by 10 bases, with 16 bases between. This CDR3 reads CASRSTGLGSPLHF. DNA of the CDR3: TGTGCCAGCAGGAGTACAGGGTTAGGGTCACCCCTCCACTTT.

The chain joins TRBV7-9 to TRBJ2-3, with a possible D match to TRBD2 (6 bases). The CDR3 has 15 amino acids. Per the germline V gene, CDR1 is SEHNR and CDR2 is FQNEAQ (reference sequence). Trimming left V 3 bases short and J 0 bases short, with 10 bases between. The DNA of the CDR3 is TGTGCCAGCAGCTTCGGGAGTTTAAGCACAGATACGCAGTATTTT. Protein product: CASSFGSLSTDTQYF.